The text below deals with one T cell receptor (beta chain). This clone's antigen is unknown. Nothing much larger sits one base from this clone, and base qualities are not available. The label giving this sample's treatment or condition can be read as: in vitro stimulation with specific CMV peptide epitopes to enrich CMV-specific T cells. The entry originates in a study of T cell repertoires in cytomegalovirus infection (dated by TCRdb to 2018 to 2020). Some background on the complete study: Peptide stimulations targeted recently identified HLA-C-restricted CMV epitopes, whose presentation resists viral immunomodulation, together with well-studied HLA-B-restricted epitopes. The HLA type of each donor mattered for the analysis, because public TCR beta signatures pointed to carriage of CMV infection along with the matching HLA type. The investigation overall reported the following: In both this cohort and an independent cohort of 350 or so donors, the cumulative frequency of public TCR beta family members distinguished carriers of CMV infection plus the relevant HLA type. The ex vivo response was dominated by HLA-C-restricted CMV-specific TCR beta clonotypes, and the single most frequent clonotype in two of eight donors was supplied by these HLA-C-restricted clonotypes.

Sequenced on an Illumina HiSeq 1500. Starting from the raw public reads, TCRdb applied fastp trimming at Q25, assembled clones with MiXCR and retained in-frame beta chains. CDR3 protein sequences are deduplicated, and each keeps its most common genes and DNA. In this sample the table shows about 920,000 distinct CDR3 sequences, around 31% of which occur a single time. The ten top clones hold more than 13% of the sample. Including cysteine and phenylalanine, the CDR3 has 15 amino acids. This entry keeps only the CDR3 DNA: 45 bases, framed from base 1. V is cut back by 6 bases and J by 1 base, with 4 bases in the junction unmatched. The germline V gene yields SNHLY for CDR1 and FYNNEI for CDR2.

This sample comprised cultured CD8+ T cells from PBMCs, obtained from culture after CMV antigen stimulation. The chain links TRBV2 with TRBJ1-5; 9 bases in the junction line up with TRBD1. The clonotype was recovered from a human donor in good health (CMV status not recorded). Some clones in this sample may be carry-over from other donors' samples. Read as DNA, the sequence is TGTGCCAGCAGAACCGACAGGGGGAGCAATCAGCCCCAGCATTTT. It translates to CASRTDRGSNQPQHF.